Presented here are 7 T cell receptor beta chains from one specimen sequenced in a study of early T cells in non-severe SARS-CoV-2 infection. MiXCR, applied by TCRdb to the 5' RACE reads, yields one record per CDR3 protein. The sample comprises 25,000 to 35,000 distinct CDR3 sequences, around 7% of which are singletons, and roughly 35% rests with the top ten. Sequenced input: whole blood. The receptors stem from an adult who was a healthcare worker with PCR-confirmed SARS-CoV-2 infection or an uninfected control (not recorded which).

The sample holds many counts of this clonotype. V is TRBV29-1 and J is TRBJ2-3; possibly TRBD1 or TRBD2 for D (5 bases each). V gave up 4 bases and J gave up 3 bases, with 11 bases separating them. CDR1 and CDR2 from the germline V gene are SQVTM and ANQGSEA. The CDR3 totals 13 residues. This CDR3 reads CSVGRDETDTQYF. CDR3 DNA: TGCAGCGTTGGAAGGGACGAAACAGATACGCAGTATTTT.

This clonotype was seen more than once but under ten times. The chain couples TRBV24-1 to TRBJ2-1, with D possibly being TRBD1 (6 bases). The CDR3 has 11 amino acids. V gave up 9 bases and J gave up 7 bases, with 9 bases separating them. Germline V CDR1 and CDR2: KGHDR, SFDVKD. The DNA of the CDR3 is TGTGCCACCTCGAGGGGGAATGAGCAGTTCTTC. Amino acids: CATSRGNEQFF.

This clonotype was recorded many times. V and J are TRBV28 and TRBJ2-6; D gene unclear. V was shortened by 5 bases and J by 0 bases, with 5 bases between the two germline ends. The CDR3 sequence is 14 residues long. The germline V gene encodes CDR1 MDHEN and CDR2 SYDVKM. CDR3 protein: CASSPPSGANVLTF. The CDR3 DNA sequence: TGTGCCAGCAGTCCACCCTCTGGGGCCAACGTCCTGACTTTC.

There are a few counts of this clonotype. The chain is built from TRBV10-3 and TRBJ2-3; unclear D gene. This CDR3 has 13 residues. CDR1 is ENHRY, CDR2 SYGVKD, per germline. V was clipped by 2 bases and J by 4 bases, with 7 bases between them. CDR3 loop: CAISEKGPDTQYF. CDR3 DNA sequence: TGTGCCATCAGTGAGAAGGGTCCAGATACGCAGTATTTT.

Many counts were recorded for this clonotype. The gene calls are TRBV6-5 and TRBJ2-3; 10 positions match TRBD2. With 5 bases clipped from V and 4 bases from J, the junction kept 6 bases outside the gene matches. Germline-derived CDR1 and CDR2 are MNHEY and SVGAGI. The CDR3 spans 15 residues. The CDR3 here is CASSRLAGAADTQYF. The CDR3 coding sequence is TGTGCCAGCAGTAGACTAGCGGGTGCGGCAGATACGCAGTATTTT.

This clonotype was counted at least ten times. V and J are TRBV7-6 and TRBJ1-1, with 9 bases identical to TRBD1. V lost 10 bases to trimming and J lost 4 bases; unmatched junction nucleotides: 10. CDR3 length: 14 amino acids. In germline, CDR1 is SGHVS, CDR2 FNYEAQ. CDR3 amino acids: CATGWTGVFTEAFF. CDR3 nucleotides: TGTGCCACAGGGTGGACAGGGGTTTTCACTGAAGCTTTCTTT.

The table lists this clonotype with many counts. This chain uses TRBV12-3 or TRBV12-4 with TRBJ1-4; TRBD1 is a possible D gene (5 bases). V was trimmed by 3 bases and J by 3 bases, leaving 8 bases between them. CDR3 size: 14 residues. CDR3 bases: TGTGCCAGCAGTTTGGGGGGTTCTAATGAAAAACTGTTTTTT. The encoded protein is CASSLGGSNEKLFF.